This entry describes one T cell receptor beta chain. No antigen is known for it. TCRdb re-called the reads with MiXCR, one entry per CDR3 protein. The sample lists around 320,000 distinct CDR3 sequences, over 7.5% seen once, with roughly 4.5% in the top ten. J gave up 7 bases and V 12 bases, and 7 bases lay outside the gene matches. Germline V CDR1 and CDR2: KGHDR, SFDVKD. This CDR3 contains 13 residues. The data were taken from a study of T cell repertoires in cytomegalovirus infection. Overall study: Public TCR beta signatures marked donors with CMV infection and the matching HLA.

Study-wide points: Accumulated public TCR beta family frequency recognized individuals carrying CMV together with the relevant HLA. HLA-C-restricted TCR beta clonotypes specific for CMV led the ex vivo response.

This chain connects TRBV24-1 to TRBJ2-1, with TRBD2 matching 11 bases. Material: PBMCs. The origin of this receptor is a human donor in good health (CMV status not recorded). Some clones in this sample may be carry-over from other donors' samples. CDR3 sequence (DNA): TGTGCCGTCGATAGCGGGAGGGCAAATGAGCAGTTCTTC. This gives the protein CAVDSGRANEQFF.